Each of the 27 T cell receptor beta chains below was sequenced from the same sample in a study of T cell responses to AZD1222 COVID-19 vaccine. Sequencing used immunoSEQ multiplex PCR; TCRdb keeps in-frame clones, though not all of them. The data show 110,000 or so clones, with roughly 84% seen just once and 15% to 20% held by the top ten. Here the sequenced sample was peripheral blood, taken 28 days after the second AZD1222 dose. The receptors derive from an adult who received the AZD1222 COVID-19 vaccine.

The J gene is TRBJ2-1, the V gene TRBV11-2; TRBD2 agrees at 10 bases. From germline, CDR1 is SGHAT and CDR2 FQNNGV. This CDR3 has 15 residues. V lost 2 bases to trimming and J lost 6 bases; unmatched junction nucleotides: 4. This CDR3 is CASSLLAGVVNEQFF. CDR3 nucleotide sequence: TGTGCCAGCAGCTTACTAGCGGGAGTCGTCAATGAGCAGTTCTTC.

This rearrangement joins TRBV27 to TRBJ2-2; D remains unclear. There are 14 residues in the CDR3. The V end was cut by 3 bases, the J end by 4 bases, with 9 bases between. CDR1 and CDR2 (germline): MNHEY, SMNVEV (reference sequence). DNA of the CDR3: TGTGCCAGCAGTTTCAACTGGGGCACCGGGGAGCTGTTTTTT. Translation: CASSFNWGTGELFF.

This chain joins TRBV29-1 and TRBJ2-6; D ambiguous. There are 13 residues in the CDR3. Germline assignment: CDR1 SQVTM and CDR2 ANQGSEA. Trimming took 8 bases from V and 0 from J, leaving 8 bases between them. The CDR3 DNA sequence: TGCAGCTTCTATGGCTCTGGGGCCAACGTCCTGACTTTC. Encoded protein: CSFYGSGANVLTF. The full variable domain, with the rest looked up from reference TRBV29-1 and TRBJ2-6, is SAVISQKPSRDICQRGTSLTIQCQVDSQVTMMFWYRQQPGQSLTLIATANQGSEATYESGFVIDKFPISRPNLTFSTLTVSNMSPEDSSIYLCSFYGSGANVLTFGAGSRLTVL.

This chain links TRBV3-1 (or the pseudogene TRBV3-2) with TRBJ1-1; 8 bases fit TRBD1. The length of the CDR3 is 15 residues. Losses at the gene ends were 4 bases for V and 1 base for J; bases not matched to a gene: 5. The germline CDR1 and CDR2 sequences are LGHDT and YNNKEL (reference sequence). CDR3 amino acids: CASSLRTGRNTEAFF. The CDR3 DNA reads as TGTGCCAGCAGCCTCCGGACAGGGCGGAACACTGAAGCTTTCTTT.

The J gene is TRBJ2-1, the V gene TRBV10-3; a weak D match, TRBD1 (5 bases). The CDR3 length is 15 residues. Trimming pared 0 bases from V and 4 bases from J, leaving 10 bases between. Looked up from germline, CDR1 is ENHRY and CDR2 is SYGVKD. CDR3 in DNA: TGTGCCATCAGTGAGTCGGGGCAGTTTTACAATGAGCAGTTCTTC. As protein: CAISESGQFYNEQFF.

The CDR3 spells CASRTPGRSLTMATQPYTF. The DNA for the CDR3 is TGTGCCAGCAGGACTCCGGGCCGCTCGCTAACTATGGCTACGCAACCTTACACCTTC. V is TRBV7-3 and J is TRBJ1-2; D uncertain. This CDR3 comprises 19 residues. Germline CDR1 SGHTA, CDR2 FQGTGA. Deletions cut 6 bases from V and 11 bases from J, with 37 bases between.

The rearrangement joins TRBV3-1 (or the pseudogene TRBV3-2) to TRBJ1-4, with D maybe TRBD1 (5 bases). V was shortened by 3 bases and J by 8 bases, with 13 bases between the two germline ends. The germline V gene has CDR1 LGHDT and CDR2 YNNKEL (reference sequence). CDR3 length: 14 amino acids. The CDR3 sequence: CASSQGGGREKLFF. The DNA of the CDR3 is TGTGCCAGCAGCCAGGGCGGGGGACGAGAAAAACTGTTTTTT.

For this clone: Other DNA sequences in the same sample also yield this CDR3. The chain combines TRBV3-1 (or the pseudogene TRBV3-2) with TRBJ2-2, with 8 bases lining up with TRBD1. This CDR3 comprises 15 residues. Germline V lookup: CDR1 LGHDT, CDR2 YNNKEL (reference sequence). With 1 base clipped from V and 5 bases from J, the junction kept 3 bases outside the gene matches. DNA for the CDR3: TGTGCCAGCAGCCAAGGGACAGGGTCAACCGGGGAGCTGTTTTTT. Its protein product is CASSQGTGSTGELFF.

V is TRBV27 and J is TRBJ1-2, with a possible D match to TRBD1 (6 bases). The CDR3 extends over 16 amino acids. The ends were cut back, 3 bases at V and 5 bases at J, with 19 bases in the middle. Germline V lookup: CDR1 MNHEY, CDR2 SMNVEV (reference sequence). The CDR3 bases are TGTGCCAGCAGTTTGGAAGGGGGTGGTGGCCGATATGGCTACACCTTC. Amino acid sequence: CASSLEGGGGRYGYTF.

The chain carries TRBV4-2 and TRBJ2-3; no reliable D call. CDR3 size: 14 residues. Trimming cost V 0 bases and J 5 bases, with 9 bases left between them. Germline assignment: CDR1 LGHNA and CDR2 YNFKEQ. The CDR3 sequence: CASSQDSPRDTQYF. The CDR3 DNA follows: TGTGCCAGCAGCCAAGATTCTCCGCGAGATACGCAGTATTTT.

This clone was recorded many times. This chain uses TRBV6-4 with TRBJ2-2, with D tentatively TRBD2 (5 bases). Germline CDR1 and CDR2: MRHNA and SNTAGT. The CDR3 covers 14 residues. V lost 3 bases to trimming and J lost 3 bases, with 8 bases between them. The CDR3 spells CASSEGADTGELFF. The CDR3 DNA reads TGTGCCAGCAGTGAGGGAGCTGACACCGGGGAGCTGTTTTTT.

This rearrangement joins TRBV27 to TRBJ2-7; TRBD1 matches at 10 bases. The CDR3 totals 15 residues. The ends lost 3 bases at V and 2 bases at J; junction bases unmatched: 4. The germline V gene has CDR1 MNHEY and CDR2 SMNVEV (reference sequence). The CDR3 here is CASSLTGQGAYEQYF. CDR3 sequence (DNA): TGTGCCAGCAGTTTGACTGGACAGGGGGCCTACGAGCAGTACTTC.

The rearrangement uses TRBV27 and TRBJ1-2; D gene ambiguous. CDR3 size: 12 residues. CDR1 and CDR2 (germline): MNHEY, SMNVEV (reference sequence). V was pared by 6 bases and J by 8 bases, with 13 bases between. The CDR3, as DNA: TGTGCCAGCAGGAACACGAGTAACGGCTACACCTTC. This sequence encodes CASRNTSNGYTF.

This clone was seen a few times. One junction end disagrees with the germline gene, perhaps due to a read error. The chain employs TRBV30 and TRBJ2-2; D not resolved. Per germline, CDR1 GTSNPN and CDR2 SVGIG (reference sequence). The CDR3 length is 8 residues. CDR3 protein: CAWSVRVF. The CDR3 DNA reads TGTGCCTGGAGTGTGCGTGTTTTT.

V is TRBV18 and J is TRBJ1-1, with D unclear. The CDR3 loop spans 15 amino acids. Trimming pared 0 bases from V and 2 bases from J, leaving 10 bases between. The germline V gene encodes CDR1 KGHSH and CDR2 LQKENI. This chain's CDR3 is CASSPPSELNTEAFF. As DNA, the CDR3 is TGTGCCAGCTCACCACCTTCGGAGTTAAACACTGAAGCTTTCTTT.

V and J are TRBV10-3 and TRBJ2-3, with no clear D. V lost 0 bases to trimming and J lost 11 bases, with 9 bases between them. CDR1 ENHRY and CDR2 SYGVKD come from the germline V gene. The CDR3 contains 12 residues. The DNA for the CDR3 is TGTGCCATCAGTGAGTCGGAGCAAAGGCAGTATTTT. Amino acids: CAISESEQRQYF.

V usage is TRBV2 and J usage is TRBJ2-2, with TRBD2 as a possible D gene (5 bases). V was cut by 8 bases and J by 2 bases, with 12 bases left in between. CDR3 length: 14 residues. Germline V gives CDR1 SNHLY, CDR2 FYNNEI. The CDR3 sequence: CASRGRVNTGELFF. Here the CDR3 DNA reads TGTGCCAGCCGTGGGAGAGTAAACACCGGGGAGCTGTTTTTT.

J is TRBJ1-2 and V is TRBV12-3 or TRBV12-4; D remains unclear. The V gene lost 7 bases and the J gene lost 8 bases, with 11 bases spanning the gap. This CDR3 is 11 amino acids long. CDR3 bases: TGTGCCAGCACCTTATATGACGGCTACACCTTC. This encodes CASTLYDGYTF.

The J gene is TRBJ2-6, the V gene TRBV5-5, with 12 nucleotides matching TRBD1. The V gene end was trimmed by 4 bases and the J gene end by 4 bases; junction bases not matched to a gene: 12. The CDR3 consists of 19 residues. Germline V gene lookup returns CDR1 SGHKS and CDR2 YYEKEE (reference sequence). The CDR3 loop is CASSTPPGTGGSGANVLTF. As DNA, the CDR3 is TGTGCCAGCAGCACGCCGCCCGGGACAGGGGGCTCCGGGGCCAACGTCCTGACTTTC.

CDR3 sequence (DNA): TGTGCCAGCAGCCAAACAGCGGATGCCGATGAAAAACTGTTTTTT. Its translation: CASSQTADADEKLFF. V usage is TRBV4-2 and J usage is TRBJ1-4, with unresolved D. The length of the CDR3 is 15 residues. Per the germline V gene, CDR1 is LGHNA and CDR2 is YNFKEQ. The V end lost 2 bases, the J end lost 6 bases, and 13 bases lay between the germline ends.

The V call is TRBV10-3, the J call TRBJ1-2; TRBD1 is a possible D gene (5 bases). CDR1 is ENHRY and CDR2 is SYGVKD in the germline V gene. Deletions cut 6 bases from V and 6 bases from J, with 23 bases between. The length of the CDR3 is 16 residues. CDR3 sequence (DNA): TGTGCCATCAGAGCAACCCACCTAGGGGCAACTAATGGCTACACCTTC. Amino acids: CAIRATHLGATNGYTF.

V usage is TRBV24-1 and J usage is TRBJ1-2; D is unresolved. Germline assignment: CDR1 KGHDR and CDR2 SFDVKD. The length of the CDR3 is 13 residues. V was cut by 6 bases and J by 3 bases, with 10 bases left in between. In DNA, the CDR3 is TGTGCCACCAGTCCATCCGGGGACTATGGCTACACCTTC. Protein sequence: CATSPSGDYGYTF.

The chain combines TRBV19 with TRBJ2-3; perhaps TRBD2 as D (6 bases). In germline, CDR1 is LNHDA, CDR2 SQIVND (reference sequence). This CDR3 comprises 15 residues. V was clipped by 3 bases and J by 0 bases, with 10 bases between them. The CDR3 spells CASSMWGDSTDTQYF. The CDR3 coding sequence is TGTGCCAGTAGTATGTGGGGGGATAGCACAGATACGCAGTATTTT.

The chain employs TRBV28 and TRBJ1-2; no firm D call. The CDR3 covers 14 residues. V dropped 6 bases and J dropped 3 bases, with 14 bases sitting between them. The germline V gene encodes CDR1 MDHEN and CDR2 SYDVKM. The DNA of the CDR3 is TGTGCCAGCAGCATACCCGTAAGGGACTATGGCTACACCTTC. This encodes CASSIPVRDYGYTF.

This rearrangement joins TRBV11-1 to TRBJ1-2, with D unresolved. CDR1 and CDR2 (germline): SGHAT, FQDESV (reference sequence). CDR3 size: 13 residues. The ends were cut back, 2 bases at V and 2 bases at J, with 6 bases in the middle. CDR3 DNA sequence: TGTGCCAGCAGCTTAAGCAGAAACTATGGCTACACCTTC. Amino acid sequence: CASSLSRNYGYTF.

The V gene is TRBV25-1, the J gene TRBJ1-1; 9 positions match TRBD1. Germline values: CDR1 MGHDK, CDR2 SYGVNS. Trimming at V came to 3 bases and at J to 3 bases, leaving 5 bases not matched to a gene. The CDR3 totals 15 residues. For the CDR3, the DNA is TGTGCCAGCAGTGAGGGCCGGACAGGGGACACTGAAGCTTTCTTT. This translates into CASSEGRTGDTEAFF. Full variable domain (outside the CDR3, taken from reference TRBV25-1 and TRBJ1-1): EADIYQTPRYLVIGTGKKITLECSQTMGHDKMYWYQQDPGMELHLIHYSYGVNSTEKGDLSSESTVSRIRTEHFPLTLESARPSHTSQYLCASSEGRTGDTEAFFGQGTRLTVV.

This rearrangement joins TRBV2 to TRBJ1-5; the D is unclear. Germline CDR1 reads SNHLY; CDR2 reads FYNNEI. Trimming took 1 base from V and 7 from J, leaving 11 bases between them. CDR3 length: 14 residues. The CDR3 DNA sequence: TGTGCCAGCAGTGAAGGCGCTGGCGTCCAGCCCCAGCATTTT. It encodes CASSEGAGVQPQHF.